These T cell receptor beta chains were read from a single sample in a study of blood T cell repertoires in COVID-19. Profiled with immunoSEQ multiplex PCR; TCRdb holds only in-frame clones, not every one. The data show under 200,000 clones, 77% seen once. Sequenced: peripheral blood. These receptor sequences come from a man in his 70s with acute or convalescent COVID-19. Each CDR3 is given with its conserved first and last residue. The order of the fields is CDR3 DNA, CDR3 protein, J gene, D gene, V gene, clone size. The D gene is left open where the match is weak. Clone size is stated in some rows and not others, as once, few, many or a class when expanded.

DNA: TGTGCCACCAGTGATGGTACAGTGTTCGAGCAGTACTTC
CDR3: CATSDGTVFEQYF
J: TRBJ2-7
D: -
V: TRBV24-1
size: -

DNA: TGTGCCAGCAGTTGGGGGAATCAGGGGGCCACTGAAGCTTTCTTT
CDR3: CASSWGNQGATEAFF
J: TRBJ1-1
D: TRBD1
V: TRBV27
size: -

DNA: TGTGCCAGCAGCTTAGGCACAGACTATGGCTACACCTTC
CDR3: CASSLGTDYGYTF
J: TRBJ1-2
D: -
V: TRBV13
size: few

DNA: TGTGCCAGCAGCGCGGGACGGATAGCAACTAATGAAAAACTGTTTTTT
CDR3: CASSAGRIATNEKLFF
J: TRBJ1-4
D: -
V: TRBV5-4
size: -

DNA: TGTGCCATCAGTGAGTCAACTACAGGGGCATACGGCTACACCTTC
CDR3: CAISESTTGAYGYTF
J: TRBJ1-2
D: TRBD1
V: TRBV10-3
size: -

DNA: TGTGCCAGTAGTCTGAGGACTAGCGGGAGTGGGAATGAGCAGTTCTTC
CDR3: CASSLRTSGSGNEQFF
J: TRBJ2-1
D: TRBD2
V: TRBV19
size: many

DNA: TGTGCCAGCAGCCCCTACCCACAGGGGCTCGCGAACACCGGGGAGCTGTTTTTT
CDR3: CASSPYPQGLANTGELFF
J: TRBJ2-2
D: TRBD1
V: TRBV9
size: -

DNA: TGTGCCAGCAGATCACAGGGACTAGCGAGCGGTGAGCAGTTCTTC
CDR3: CASRSQGLASGEQFF
J: TRBJ2-1
D: TRBD2
V: TRBV6-5
size: -

DNA: TGTGCCAGCAGAGGACTCTATGGCTACACCTTC
CDR3: CASRGLYGYTF
J: TRBJ1-2
D: -
V: TRBV6-5
size: -

DNA: TGCGCCAGCAGCTTGGCAGGGACTGGCAACACTGAAGCTTTCTTT
CDR3: CASSLAGTGNTEAFF
J: TRBJ1-1
D: -
V: TRBV5-1
size: -

DNA: TGCGCCAGCAGCCCGGACAGGCCGCCCTCCTATGGCTACACCTTC
CDR3: CASSPDRPPSYGYTF
J: TRBJ1-2
D: TRBD1
V: TRBV5-1
size: -

DNA: TGTGCCAGCAGTTTATCGAGGAAATTGGGCAGGGAGGGGGCTTTCTTT
CDR3: CASSLSRKLGREGAFF
J: TRBJ1-1
D: -
V: TRBV27
size: -

DNA: TGTGCCAGCAGCCCACTAGCGGGGGGGCGGAGCACAGATACGCAGTATTTT
CDR3: CASSPLAGGRSTDTQYF
J: TRBJ2-3
D: TRBD2
V: TRBV27
size: -

DNA: TGTGCCAGCAGCGCTGGCACCTACGAGCAGTACTTC
CDR3: CASSAGTYEQYF
J: TRBJ2-7
D: -
V: TRBV7-9
size: few

DNA: TGTGCCAGCAGTGTATCAGGATCCTACGAGCAGTACTTC
CDR3: CASSVSGSYEQYF
J: TRBJ2-7
D: -
V: TRBV2
size: many

DNA: TGTGCCAGCAGTTTGATAAACAGTGCGGGCAGGTTCTTC
CDR3: CASSLINSAGRFF
J: TRBJ2-1
D: -
V: TRBV27
size: -

DNA: TGTGCCAGCAGCAAGGGAGGTCGCGGGGGTACAGATACGCAGTATTTT
CDR3: CASSKGGRGGTDTQYF
J: TRBJ2-3
D: TRBD2
V: TRBV7-2
size: -

DNA: TGTGCCAGCAGCCCCTCCGGGACTAGCGGGGATGAGCAGTTCTTC
CDR3: CASSPSGTSGDEQFF
J: TRBJ2-1
D: TRBD2
V: TRBV7-2
size: -

DNA: TGTGCCAGCAGACCTATGGATAGCGGCTACACCTTC
CDR3: CASRPMDSGYTF
J: TRBJ1-2
D: -
V: TRBV6-5
size: -

DNA: TGCAGCGTAGGGAGGCTAGCGGGAGCGAATGAGCAGTTCTTC
CDR3: CSVGRLAGANEQFF
J: TRBJ2-1
D: TRBD2
V: TRBV29-1
size: -

DNA: TGTGCCAGCAGTGCGGGACTAGCGGGTCATGAGCAGTTCTTC
CDR3: CASSAGLAGHEQFF
J: TRBJ2-1
D: TRBD2
V: TRBV2
size: -

DNA: TGTGCCAGCACGGGACAGAACAATCAGCCCCAGCATTTT
CDR3: CASTGQNNQPQHF
J: TRBJ1-5
D: TRBD1
V: TRBV18
size: -

DNA: TGTGCCACCAGTGATCCCGGACAGACCTACGAGCAGTACTTC
CDR3: CATSDPGQTYEQYF
J: TRBJ2-7
D: -
V: TRBV24-1
size: -

DNA: TGTGCCAGCAGCCGGACAGGGGTGGGAAACACCATATATTTT
CDR3: CASSRTGVGNTIYF
J: TRBJ1-3
D: TRBD1
V: TRBV5-4
size: -

DNA: TGTGCCAGCAGTTACCAGGGACAGGGGGCGCGGGGCTACACCTTC
CDR3: CASSYQGQGARGYTF
J: TRBJ1-2
D: TRBD1
V: TRBV6-2/TRBV6-3
size: -

DNA: TGTGCCAGCAGTTCAGGAAGCTATGGCTACACCTTC
CDR3: CASSSGSYGYTF
J: TRBJ1-2
D: -
V: TRBV28
size: -

DNA: TGCAGCGTTCTCCCGGGACAGGGTGAGCCACTGTTTTTT
CDR3: CSVLPGQGEPLFF
J: TRBJ1-4
D: TRBD1
V: TRBV29-1
size: -

DNA: TGTGCCTGGATAGGGGCCCACAGGGCCACTGAAGCTTTCTTT
CDR3: CAWIGAHRATEAFF
J: TRBJ1-1
D: -
V: TRBV30
size: -

DNA: TGCGCCAGCAGCTTGGTAAGGGGGGAGACCCAGTACTTC
CDR3: CASSLVRGETQYF
J: TRBJ2-5
D: -
V: TRBV5-1
size: -

DNA: TGTGCCAGCATCGGGCGGGGGGCTCAATACGAGCAGTACTTC
CDR3: CASIGRGAQYEQYF
J: TRBJ2-7
D: TRBD2
V: TRBV27
size: once

DNA: TGTGCCAGCTTGTCGGGGGGCACAGATACGCAGTATTTT
CDR3: CASLSGGTDTQYF
J: TRBJ2-3
D: -
V: TRBV6-5
size: -

DNA: TGTGCCAGCAGTGAAAACTTCAATGAAAAACTGTTTTTT
CDR3: CASSENFNEKLFF
J: TRBJ1-4
D: -
V: TRBV2
size: once

DNA: TGTGCCAGCAGCATGACGACAGGCTATAATGAAAAACTGTTTTTT
CDR3: CASSMTTGYNEKLFF
J: TRBJ1-4
D: -
V: TRBV25-1
size: few

DNA: TGTGCCAGCAGCCAAGCGGGAGTTGGTGAGCAGTTCTTC
CDR3: CASSQAGVGEQFF
J: TRBJ2-1
D: TRBD2
V: TRBV9
size: -

DNA: TGTGCCAGCAGGAGGACTAGCGGGAGGGAACCCTACAATGAGCAGTTCTTC
CDR3: CASRRTSGREPYNEQFF
J: TRBJ2-1
D: TRBD2
V: TRBV11-2
size: -

DNA: TGTGCCAGCAGTACCGGACAGGGTGAGGCAGATACGCAGTATTTT
CDR3: CASSTGQGEADTQYF
J: TRBJ2-3
D: TRBD1
V: TRBV6-4
size: -

DNA: TGTGCCAGCCGGAGGGCCGCGAACACTGAAGCTTTCTTT
CDR3: CASRRAANTEAFF
J: TRBJ1-1
D: -
V: TRBV2
size: many

DNA: TGTGCCAGCAGTGAATTGGGCAGGGCACCAAGCTATGGCTACACCTTC
CDR3: CASSELGRAPSYGYTF
J: TRBJ1-2
D: -
V: TRBV6-1
size: -

DNA: TGTGCCAGCAGCTCCCGGGAGGGTCCTAACGAGCAGTACTTC
CDR3: CASSSREGPNEQYF
J: TRBJ2-7
D: TRBD2
V: TRBV7-2
size: -

DNA: TGCAGTGCTAGTGCGCAGGGTTCCGGGGCCAACGTCCTGACTTTC
CDR3: CSASAQGSGANVLTF
J: TRBJ2-6
D: -
V: TRBV20-1
size: -

DNA: TGTGCCAGCAGCTCAATGGACGGGACTCGGGGCTACACCTTC
CDR3: CASSSMDGTRGYTF
J: TRBJ1-2
D: -
V: TRBV5-6
size: -

DNA: TGTGCCAGCAGTTTCAGTCCGCGGGTTAGCAATCAGCCCCAGCATTTT
CDR3: CASSFSPRVSNQPQHF
J: TRBJ1-5
D: -
V: TRBV2
size: -

DNA: TGTGCCAGCAGCTTCGGGACAGGGTATGAAAAACTGTTTTTT
CDR3: CASSFGTGYEKLFF
J: TRBJ1-4
D: TRBD1
V: TRBV5-6
size: -

DNA: TGTGCCAGCAGCGGGGACAATTTCTATGGCTACACCTTC
CDR3: CASSGDNFYGYTF
J: TRBJ1-2
D: -
V: TRBV11-3
size: -

DNA: TGTGCCAGCAGCTTGGGCCCGACCAGGGGGAACACTGAAGCTTTCTTT
CDR3: CASSLGPTRGNTEAFF
J: TRBJ1-1
D: -
V: TRBV5-5
size: -

DNA: TGCGCCAGCAGCTTGCGGGAGGGCCTCAATGAGCAGTTCTTC
CDR3: CASSLREGLNEQFF
J: TRBJ2-1
D: TRBD2
V: TRBV5-1
size: -

DNA: TGCGCCAGCAGCCCGTCCGGGGGGAACACTGAAGCTTTCTTT
CDR3: CASSPSGGNTEAFF
J: TRBJ1-1
D: -
V: TRBV5-1
size: -

DNA: TGTGCCAGCAAGCCGGACAGGGCGAACACCGGGGAGCTGTTTTTT
CDR3: CASKPDRANTGELFF
J: TRBJ2-2
D: TRBD1
V: TRBV6-5
size: few

DNA: TGTGCCAGCAACGGAGGGGACAGGGGGCTTAATGAGCAGTTCTTC
CDR3: CASNGGDRGLNEQFF
J: TRBJ2-1
D: TRBD1
V: TRBV6-5
size: -

DNA: TGCGCCAGCACCGGACAGGGTGTCTACGAGCAGTACTTC
CDR3: CASTGQGVYEQYF
J: TRBJ2-7
D: TRBD1
V: TRBV10-2
size: -

DNA: TGTGCCAGCAGCCGAGAGATCACGGGGGTACTCGAAGCTTTCTTT
CDR3: CASSREITGVLEAFF
J: TRBJ1-1
D: -
V: TRBV14
size: -

DNA: TGTGCCAGCAGGTCGGGGTCAAGTCAGCCCCAGCATTTT
CDR3: CASRSGSSQPQHF
J: TRBJ1-5
D: -
V: TRBV12-3/TRBV12-4
size: -

DNA: TGTGCCAGCTCAACGGGAGGGACAGGGGTTAATCAGCCCCAGCATTTT
CDR3: CASSTGGTGVNQPQHF
J: TRBJ1-5
D: TRBD1
V: TRBV18
size: -

DNA: TGTGCCAGCAGGCAGGCCGATCTGACACCCCTCCACTTT
CDR3: CASRQADLTPLHF
J: TRBJ1-6
D: -
V: TRBV12-3/TRBV12-4
size: -

DNA: TGTGCCAGCAGTTACTCGGACAGGGTTTCCTACAATGAGCAGTTCTTC
CDR3: CASSYSDRVSYNEQFF
J: TRBJ2-1
D: TRBD1
V: TRBV6-5
size: -